What follows describes a single T cell receptor beta chain. Its specificity is unknown. This record comes from a study of CD8+ T cells in alopecia areata. Overall study: Treated patients were scored for severity by percent of scalp affected. Findings and caveats of the study: Among the top 100, expanded CD8+ clones were significantly decreased by tofacitinib, as was scalp clonality.

Described treatment: oral pan-JAK inhibitor, 5-10 mg twice daily. V gave up 4 bases and J gave up 0 bases, with 12 bases separating them. The CDR3 extends over 15 amino acids. Germline CDR1 SGHTA, CDR2 FQGNSA. cDNA reverse transcribed from extracted RNA served as the sequencing template. Using immunoSEQ multiplex PCR, the repertoire was profiled, and TCRdb retains in-frame clones only, with some absent. The sample shows 200,000 to 250,000 clones, approximately 72% of them seen only once. The genes are TRBV7-2 and TRBJ1-2; D is uncertain. Sequenced here: CD4+ T cells sorted from blood, sampled at week 44, from a patient treated with tofacitinib. The source of this sequence is a human donor with alopecia areata. CDR3 in DNA: TGTGCCAGCAGCTCGACACGAGAGGCTAACTATGGCTACACCTTC. This sequence encodes CASSSTREANYGYTF.